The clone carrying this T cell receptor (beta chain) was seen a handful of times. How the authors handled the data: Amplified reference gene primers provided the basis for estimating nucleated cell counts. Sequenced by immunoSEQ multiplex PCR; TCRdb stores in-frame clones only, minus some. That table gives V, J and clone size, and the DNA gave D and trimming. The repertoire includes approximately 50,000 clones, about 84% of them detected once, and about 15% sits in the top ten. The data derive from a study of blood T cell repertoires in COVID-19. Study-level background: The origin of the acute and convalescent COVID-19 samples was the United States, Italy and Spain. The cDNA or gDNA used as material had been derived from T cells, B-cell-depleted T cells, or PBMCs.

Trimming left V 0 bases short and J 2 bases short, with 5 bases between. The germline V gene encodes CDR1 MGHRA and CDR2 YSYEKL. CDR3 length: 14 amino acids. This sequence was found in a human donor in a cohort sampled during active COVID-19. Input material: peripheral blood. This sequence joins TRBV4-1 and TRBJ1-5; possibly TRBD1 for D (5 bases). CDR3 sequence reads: CASSQDRGNQPQHF. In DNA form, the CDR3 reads TGCGCCAGCAGCCAAGACAGGGGCAATCAGCCCCAGCATTTT.